Each of the 21 T cell receptor beta chains below was sequenced from the same sample in a study of long-term antiretroviral therapy in people with HIV. This was the immunoSEQ v3.0 assay at survey level. Some clones are missing from TCRdb's copy, which holds only in-frame ones; the method was immunoSEQ multiplex PCR. The sample consists of about 11,000 clones, roughly 79% of them appearing once. Material: unsorted PBMCs, obtained at the start of antiretroviral therapy, before treatment. The receptors come from a young man with HIV.

This chain links TRBV5-6 with TRBJ2-1, with a weak D call TRBD2 (7 bases). V was pared by 3 bases and J by 4 bases, with 14 bases between. This CDR3 is 15 amino acids long. Germline V lookup: CDR1 SGHDT, CDR2 YYEEEE. The chain's CDR3 is CASSSRGGAYNEQFF. The CDR3 bases are TGTGCCAGCAGCTCTAGAGGGGGGGCTTACAATGAGCAGTTCTTC.

The chain has TRBV4-3 and TRBJ1-2, with D hard to call. V lost 1 base and J 2 bases, leaving 8 bases between the germline ends. Germline V lookup: CDR1 LGHNA, CDR2 YSLEER. This CDR3 comprises 14 residues. CDR3 coding DNA: TGCGCCAGCAGCCAAGCCGCAGACAACTATGGCTACACCTTC. Encoded protein: CASSQAADNYGYTF.

This clone was picked up one time. The V and J genes are TRBV19 and TRBJ1-1, with D possibly matching TRBD1 (5 bases). The CDR3 loop spans 13 amino acids. V was shortened by 10 bases and J by 5 bases, with 17 bases between the two germline ends. CDR1 and CDR2 from the germline V gene are LNHDA and SQIVND (reference sequence). The CDR3 nucleotides are TGTGCCACCGCCCCAGAGGGGCGAACTGAAGCTTTCTTT. The encoded protein is CATAPEGRTEAFF.

This clone has only a few counts. The rearrangement uses TRBV10-3 and TRBJ1-2, with unresolved D. Trimming pared 2 bases from V and 6 bases from J, leaving 10 bases between. The germline CDR1 and CDR2 sequences are ENHRY and SYGVKD. This CDR3 region has 13 residues. As DNA, the CDR3 is TGTGCCATCAGTGAGAACTCCTGGGATGGCTACACCTTC. Protein product: CAISENSWDGYTF.

The chain recombines TRBV6-4 with TRBJ2-3; D might be TRBD2 (6 bases). This CDR3 is 14 amino acids long. Looked up from germline, CDR1 is MRHNA and CDR2 is SNTAGT. V was cut by 0 bases and J by 4 bases, with 8 bases left in between. CDR3: CASSDSSGPDTQYF. Here the CDR3 DNA reads TGTGCCAGCAGTGACTCCAGCGGGCCAGATACGCAGTATTTT.

This chain links TRBV5-5 with TRBJ1-5; a weak D match, TRBD1 (6 bases). Trimming removed 3 bases from V and 9 bases from J, with 16 bases in between. This CDR3 has 14 amino acids. In germline, CDR1 is SGHKS, CDR2 YYEKEE (reference sequence). CDR3 sequence: CASSSQGGPGPQHF. The CDR3, as DNA: TGTGCCAGCAGCTCTCAAGGGGGACCCGGGCCCCAGCATTTT.

This clone came up once. The V call is TRBV28, the J call TRBJ1-6, with D unclear. The CDR3 consists of 18 residues. Germline CDR1 reads MDHEN; CDR2 reads SYDVKM. Trimming stripped 2 bases from V and 0 bases from J, with 14 bases between. CDR3 loop: CASSLQEGLSSYNSPLHF. The CDR3 DNA reads as TGTGCCAGCAGTTTACAAGAAGGTCTTAGCTCCTATAATTCACCCCTCCACTTT.

This clone was seen a handful of times. The chain recombines TRBV2 with TRBJ1-1; D unresolved. This CDR3 spans 11 amino acids. From germline, CDR1 is SNHLY and CDR2 FYNNEI. The V gene lost 2 bases and the J gene lost 9 bases, with 7 bases spanning the gap. This CDR3 is CASSERAKAFF. The DNA of the CDR3 is TGTGCCAGCAGTGAAAGGGCGAAAGCTTTCTTT.

This clone is deemed medium-sized. The chain links TRBV10-1 to TRBJ2-7, with D perhaps matching TRBD1 or TRBD2 (5 bases each). Germline assignment: CDR1 WNHNN and CDR2 SYGVQD (reference sequence). Deletions cut 0 bases from V and 9 bases from J, with 21 bases between. This CDR3 has 16 residues. The CDR3 DNA follows: TGCGCCAGCAGTGAGTCGGTGGTTCCGGGGCCGGGCGGGCAGTACTTC. This codes for CASSESVVPGPGGQYF.

The chain uses TRBV4-1 and TRBJ1-1; 7 bases line up with TRBD1. Germline trimming cut 6 bases from V and 3 bases from J; bases unmatched to any gene: 7. CDR3 length: 14 amino acids. Germline CDR1 and CDR2: MGHRA and YSYEKL. In DNA, the CDR3 is TGCGCCAGCAGTTTTGACAGGGAAGACACTGAAGCTTTCTTT. It yields the protein CASSFDREDTEAFF.

V gene TRBV13 combines with J gene TRBJ2-7; D unresolved. The germline V gene has CDR1 PRHDT and CDR2 FYEKMQ (reference sequence). V was cut by 3 bases and J by 2 bases, with 11 bases left in between. The CDR3 extends over 14 amino acids. CDR3 residues: CASSFPDTPYEQYF. CDR3 nucleotides: TGTGCCAGCAGCTTCCCAGATACCCCCTACGAGCAGTACTTC.

The V call is TRBV5-4, the J call TRBJ2-7, with 10 positions matching TRBD2. The CDR3 length is 16 residues. V was clipped by 0 bases and J by 5 bases; unmatched bases: 8. Germline CDR1 reads SGHNT; CDR2 reads YYREEE (reference sequence). The CDR3 region has the DNA TGTGCCAGCAGCTTGGGGCTAGCGGGAGTTCTGAACGAGCAGTACTTC. Its translation: CASSLGLAGVLNEQYF.

This rearrangement joins TRBV9 to TRBJ2-1; the D gene is possibly TRBD1 (7 bases). The CDR3 consists of 16 residues. The germline gives CDR1 SGDLS, CDR2 YYNGEE. V gave up 5 bases and J gave up 0 bases, with 15 bases separating them. The CDR3 spells CASSRQGGNSYNEQFF. The CDR3 region has the DNA TGTGCCAGCAGTCGGCAGGGGGGAAACTCCTACAATGAGCAGTTCTTC.

The V and J genes are TRBV7-9 and TRBJ2-1; TRBD2 matches at 7 bases. With V trimmed by 5 bases and J by 6 bases, 16 bases remained unmatched. In germline, CDR1 is SEHNR, CDR2 FQNEAQ (reference sequence). This CDR3 is built from 17 residues. DNA for the CDR3: TGTGCCAGCAGCCCTAGTTTCAGGCGGGAGATCTCCAATGAGCAGTTCTTC. It codes for CASSPSFRREISNEQFF.

This clone has more than one count but fewer than ten. The chain joins TRBV6-4 to TRBJ1-5; D is uncertain. Trimming cost V 1 base and J 5 bases, with 6 bases left between them. Germline V gene sequence: CDR1 MRHNA, CDR2 SNTAGT. CDR3 length equals 13 residues. In nucleotides, the CDR3 is TGTGCCAGCAGTGACTTACGACATCAGCCCCAGCATTTT. The encoded protein is CASSDLRHQPQHF.

The V and J genes are TRBV10-2 and TRBJ2-7; tentatively, D is TRBD1 or TRBD2 (5 bases each). CDR3 length: 15 residues. Germline V lookup: CDR1 WSHSY, CDR2 SAAADI. The ends were cut back, 6 bases at V and 6 bases at J, with 21 bases in the middle. As DNA, the CDR3 is TGCGCCAGCAGCGACACGACAGCGGATGGTGGCGAGCAGTACTTC. Protein sequence: CASSDTTADGGEQYF.

This clone was detected once. This chain joins TRBV4-1 and TRBJ2-5, with TRBD1 identical over 8 bases. The CDR3 runs to 16 residues. The J segment lost 5 bases and the V segment lost 1 base, leaving 9 bases of the junction unmatched. Germline-derived CDR1 and CDR2 are MGHRA and YSYEKL. CDR3 DNA sequence: TGCGCCAGCAGCCAAGTCGGAGGGACAGGACACGAGACCCAGTACTTC. Translation gives CASSQVGGTGHETQYF.

The table lists this clone with a count of one. V gene TRBV28 combines with J gene TRBJ2-2, with D perhaps TRBD1 (6 bases). The CDR3 is 15 residues long. Trimming left V 4 bases short and J 6 bases short, with 15 bases between. Per germline, CDR1 MDHEN and CDR2 SYDVKM. The DNA of the CDR3 is TGTGCCAGCAGTTCGGACAGTGGGTACGCCGGGGAGCTGTTTTTT. Translated, it gives CASSSDSGYAGELFF.

V and J are TRBV7-9 and TRBJ2-5; 8 bases match TRBD2. The length of the CDR3 is 13 residues. Germline trimming cut 4 bases from V and 2 bases from J; bases unmatched to any gene: 0. In germline, CDR1 is SEHNR, CDR2 FQNEAQ (reference sequence). The CDR3 sequence is CASSSGGQETQYF. CDR3 in DNA: TGTGCCAGCAGCTCGGGAGGGCAAGAGACCCAGTACTTC.

This clone was seen a handful of times. The gene calls are TRBV7-8 and TRBJ2-7, with a possible D match to TRBD2 (6 bases). Trimming removed 0 bases at V and 4 bases at J, with 7 bases between. The CDR3 consists of 13 residues. Per germline, CDR1 SGHVS and CDR2 FQNEAQ. This CDR3 reads CASSLAEGYEQYF. The DNA of the CDR3 is TGTGCCAGCAGCTTAGCGGAGGGATACGAGCAGTACTTC.

The chain uses TRBV7-2 and TRBJ2-7, with 10 nucleotides matching TRBD2. The CDR3 is made up of 17 amino acids. The germline CDR1 and CDR2 sequences are SGHTA and FQGNSA. V lost 1 base and J lost 0; bases outside the gene matches: 6. The CDR3 sequence is CASSLVTSSGSSYEQYF. The CDR3 nucleotides are TGTGCCAGCAGCTTAGTTACGTCTAGCGGGAGCTCCTACGAGCAGTACTTC.